A selection of T cell receptor beta chains follows, all from one sample in a study of cytomegalovirus exposure and HLA in healthy donors. Profiling relied on immunoSEQ multiplex PCR, and the TCRdb table lists in-frame clones only, not all of them. The sample records about 80,000 clones, over 70% being singletons. Sequencing input: PBMCs. These receptors came from a woman aged 40 to 55 in good health and CMV-seronegative. Each CDR3 is given with its conserved first and last residue. A D gene is named only where the DNA matches it firmly. Clone size, where shown, is once, few, many, or a class for clones that have expanded.

abundance: few
len: 15
d_gene: TRBD1
v_gene: TRBV10-2
j_gene: TRBJ1-5
CDR3aa: CASSEGGTRNQPQHF
CDR3nt: TGCGCCAGCAGTGAAGGGGGCACACGCAATCAGCCCCAGCATTTT

abundance: -
len: 15
d_gene: -
v_gene: TRBV15
j_gene: TRBJ1-2
CDR3aa: CATSREFGNSYGYTF
CDR3nt: TGTGCCACCAGCAGAGAGTTCGGGAACAGCTATGGCTACACCTTC

abundance: -
len: 15
d_gene: TRBD1
v_gene: TRBV9
j_gene: TRBJ1-6
CDR3aa: CASSAGTGYNSPLHF
CDR3nt: TGTGCCAGCAGCGCCGGGACAGGCTATAATTCACCCCTCCACTTT

abundance: -
len: 16
d_gene: -
v_gene: TRBV5-1
j_gene: TRBJ1-1
CDR3aa: CASSLMTLTGGTEAFF
CDR3nt: TGCGCCAGCAGCTTGATGACATTAACAGGAGGGACTGAAGCTTTCTTT

abundance: -
len: 16
d_gene: TRBD1
v_gene: TRBV7-7
j_gene: TRBJ1-4
CDR3aa: CASSPGYRDRGEKLFF
CDR3nt: TGTGCTAGCAGCCCCGGGTATCGGGACAGGGGCGAAAAACTGTTTTTT

abundance: -
len: 17
d_gene: -
v_gene: TRBV18
j_gene: TRBJ1-3
CDR3aa: CASSLLPTLDSGNTIYF
CDR3nt: TGTGCCAGCTCACTACTACCTACCCTAGACTCTGGAAACACCATATATTTT

abundance: once
len: 15
d_gene: -
v_gene: TRBV15
j_gene: TRBJ2-7
CDR3aa: CATSRGFQGSYEQYF
CDR3nt: TGTGCCACCAGCAGAGGTTTTCAGGGGTCCTACGAGCAGTACTTC

abundance: few
len: 15
d_gene: -
v_gene: TRBV18
j_gene: TRBJ2-7
CDR3aa: CASSLGQGLPYEQYF
CDR3nt: TGTGCCAGCTCTCTCGGACAGGGACTACCCTACGAGCAGTACTTC

abundance: -
len: 15
d_gene: -
v_gene: TRBV30
j_gene: TRBJ2-7
CDR3aa: CAWSVGTGATYEQYF
CDR3nt: TGTGCCTGGAGTGTGGGGACTGGTGCGACCTACGAGCAGTACTTC

abundance: -
len: 13
d_gene: -
v_gene: TRBV30
j_gene: TRBJ1-2
CDR3aa: CAWSVLTAGGYTF
CDR3nt: TGTGCCTGGAGTGTACTGACAGCCGGAGGCTACACCTTC

abundance: -
len: 16
d_gene: -
v_gene: TRBV14
j_gene: TRBJ2-3
CDR3aa: CASSPRRGPPADTQYF
CDR3nt: TGTGCCAGCAGTCCACGGCGGGGGCCTCCCGCAGATACGCAGTATTTT

abundance: few
len: 14
d_gene: -
v_gene: TRBV25-1
j_gene: TRBJ2-2
CDR3aa: CASRDRSNTGELFF
CDR3nt: TGTGCCAGCAGGGACAGATCGAACACCGGGGAGCTGTTTTTT

abundance: -
len: 17
d_gene: TRBD2
v_gene: TRBV11-2
j_gene: TRBJ2-1
CDR3aa: CASSLSSGTNYYNEQFF
CDR3nt: TGTGCCAGCAGCCTCAGCTCCGGGACTAACTATTACAATGAGCAGTTCTTC

abundance: -
len: 15
d_gene: TRBD1
v_gene: TRBV30
j_gene: TRBJ1-5
CDR3aa: CAWSAGTGGYQPQHF
CDR3nt: TGTGCCTGGAGTGCTGGGACAGGGGGATATCAGCCCCAGCATTTT

abundance: -
len: 15
d_gene: -
v_gene: TRBV18
j_gene: TRBJ1-5
CDR3aa: CASSPSTGNNQPQHF
CDR3nt: TGTGCCAGCTCACCCTCGACAGGAAACAATCAGCCCCAGCATTTT

abundance: -
len: 13
d_gene: -
v_gene: TRBV2
j_gene: TRBJ2-2
CDR3aa: CASSRENTGELFF
CDR3nt: TGTGCCAGCAGCCGGGAGAACACCGGGGAGCTGTTTTTT

abundance: -
len: 13
d_gene: -
v_gene: TRBV9
j_gene: TRBJ2-5
CDR3aa: CASSVGSKETQYF
CDR3nt: TGTGCCAGCAGCGTAGGCAGTAAAGAGACCCAGTACTTC

abundance: -
len: 15
d_gene: -
v_gene: TRBV4-2
j_gene: TRBJ2-1
CDR3aa: CASSRSGEGYNEQFF
CDR3nt: TGTGCCAGCAGCCGGTCGGGGGAAGGCTACAATGAGCAGTTCTTC

abundance: -
len: 16
d_gene: -
v_gene: TRBV18
j_gene: TRBJ1-1
CDR3aa: CASSPVFAQGQTEAFF
CDR3nt: TGTGCCAGCTCACCAGTCTTTGCCCAGGGGCAGACTGAAGCTTTCTTT

abundance: -
len: 16
d_gene: TRBD2
v_gene: TRBV2
j_gene: TRBJ2-7
CDR3aa: CASRASASGSSYEQYF
CDR3nt: TGTGCCAGCAGGGCCTCGGCTAGCGGTTCTTCCTACGAGCAGTACTTC